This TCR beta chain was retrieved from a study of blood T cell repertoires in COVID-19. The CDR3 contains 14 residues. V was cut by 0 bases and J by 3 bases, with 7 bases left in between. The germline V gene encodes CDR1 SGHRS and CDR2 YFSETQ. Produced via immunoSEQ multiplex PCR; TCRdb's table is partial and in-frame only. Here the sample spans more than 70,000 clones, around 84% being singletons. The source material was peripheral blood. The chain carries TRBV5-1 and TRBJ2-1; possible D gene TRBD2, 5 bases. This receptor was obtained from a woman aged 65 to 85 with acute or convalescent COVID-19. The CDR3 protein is CASSLAGDYNEQFF. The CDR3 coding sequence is TGCGCCAGCAGCTTGGCCGGGGACTACAATGAGCAGTTCTTC.